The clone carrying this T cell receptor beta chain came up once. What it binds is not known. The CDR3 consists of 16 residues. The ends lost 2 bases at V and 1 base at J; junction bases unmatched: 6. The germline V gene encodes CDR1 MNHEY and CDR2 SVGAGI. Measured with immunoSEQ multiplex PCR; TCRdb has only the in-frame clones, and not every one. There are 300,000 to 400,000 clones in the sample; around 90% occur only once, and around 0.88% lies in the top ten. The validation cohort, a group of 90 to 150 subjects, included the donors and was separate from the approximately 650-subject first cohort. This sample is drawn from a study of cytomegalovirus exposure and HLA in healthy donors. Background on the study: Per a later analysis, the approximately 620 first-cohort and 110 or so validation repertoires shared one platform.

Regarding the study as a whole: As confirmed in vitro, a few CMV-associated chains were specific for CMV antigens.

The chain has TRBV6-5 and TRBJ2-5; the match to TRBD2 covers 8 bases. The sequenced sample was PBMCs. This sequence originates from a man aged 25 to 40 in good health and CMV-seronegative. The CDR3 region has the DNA TGTGCCAGCAGTTACGAAGTAGCGGGGTCCCAAGAGACCCAGTACTTC. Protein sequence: CASSYEVAGSQETQYF.